The T cell receptor (beta chain) described here comes from a study of T cells in Graves' hyperthyroidism and ophthalmopathy. Trimming stripped 9 bases from V and 2 bases from J, with 8 bases between. The length of the CDR3 is 12 residues. Germline CDR1 MDHEN, CDR2 SYDVKM. This clonotype was seen more than once but under ten times. What was amplified from RNA transcripts were TCR beta CDR3 regions. First-round RT-PCR targeting the TCR CDR3 was performed with the HTBI primer set. TCRdb re-called the multiplex PCR reads with MiXCR, one entry per CDR3 protein. The sample records 450,000 to 500,000 distinct CDR3 sequences, approximately 23% being singletons.

The material sequenced was blood. The chain links TRBV28 to TRBJ1-5; D not certain. This TCR was recovered from a woman aged 70-85 years with Graves' ophthalmopathy. The DNA of the CDR3 is TGTGCCAGTGTAGTAGGCAATCAGCCCCAGCATTTT. Protein sequence: CASVVGNQPQHF.